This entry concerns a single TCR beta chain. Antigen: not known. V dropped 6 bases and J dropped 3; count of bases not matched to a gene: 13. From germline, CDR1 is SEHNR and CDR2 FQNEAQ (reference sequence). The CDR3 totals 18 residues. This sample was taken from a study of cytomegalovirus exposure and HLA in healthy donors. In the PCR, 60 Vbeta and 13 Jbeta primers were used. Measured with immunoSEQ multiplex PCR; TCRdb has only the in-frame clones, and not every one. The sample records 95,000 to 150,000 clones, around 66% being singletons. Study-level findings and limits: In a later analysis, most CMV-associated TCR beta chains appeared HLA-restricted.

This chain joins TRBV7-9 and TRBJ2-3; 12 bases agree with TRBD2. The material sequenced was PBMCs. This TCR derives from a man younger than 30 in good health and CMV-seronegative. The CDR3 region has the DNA TGTGCCAGCAGAACCGGGACTAGCGGGCGAATTAGGACAGATACGCAGTATTTT. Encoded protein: CASRTGTSGRIRTDTQYF. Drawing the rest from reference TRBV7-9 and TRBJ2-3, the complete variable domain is DTGVSQNPRHKITKRGQNVTFRCDPISEHNRLYWYRQTLGQGPEFLTYFQNEAQLEKSRLLSDRFSAERPKGSFSTLEIQRTEQGDSAMYLCASRTGTSGRIRTDTQYFGPGTRLTVL.